The clone carrying this TCR beta chain was recorded a few times. Its antigen is unidentified. V gave up 4 bases and J gave up 4 bases; unmatched junction bases: 4. Germline V lookup: CDR1 SGHTA, CDR2 FQGNSA. The CDR3 extends over 14 amino acids. This sample was included in a study of CD8 T cells in ankylosing spondylitis. Study-level results: Within ankylosing spondylitis blood, a TCR beta motif made up of eight highly homologous variants appeared to be characteristic.

Each CDR3 protein gets one entry after TCRdb re-called the 5' RACE reads with MiXCR. The profile shows 250,000 to 350,000 distinct CDR3 sequences, around 21% of them singletons. The V and J genes are TRBV7-2 and TRBJ2-3; 8 bases are shared with TRBD1. Sequenced: blood, either unsorted or a sorted T cell fraction (not recorded which). This receptor was identified in a female donor with ankylosing spondylitis or in good health (not recorded which). The chain's CDR3 is CASSWGQAADTQYF. The CDR3 DNA reads as TGTGCCAGCAGCTGGGGACAGGCCGCAGATACGCAGTATTTT.